The 29 T cell receptor beta chains listed next were all sequenced from one sample in a study of T cells after yellow fever vaccination. TCRdb redid the calling of the 5' RACE reads with MiXCR, one entry per CDR3 protein. The table records some 160,000 distinct CDR3 sequences, 6% to 7.5% of them present only once. The source material was CD4+ T cells sorted from PBMCs, sampled less than 6 days after the first yellow fever vaccination. The receptor source for this set is a man younger than 35 who received the YFV17D yellow fever vaccine.

The sample holds a few counts of this clonotype. This chain joins TRBV9 and TRBJ1-1; D not resolved. Trimming left V 4 bases short and J 4 bases short, with 11 bases between. This CDR3 spans 13 amino acids. CDR1 and CDR2 (germline): SGDLS, YYNGEE. The CDR3 protein is CASSNRWGTEAFF. The CDR3 DNA reads TGTGCCAGCAGCAACCGATGGGGCACTGAAGCTTTCTTT.

This clonotype was seen more than once but under ten times. The V and J genes are TRBV7-2 and TRBJ2-7, with 12 bases identical to TRBD2. This CDR3 contains 19 residues. CDR1 is SGHTA and CDR2 is FQGNSA in the germline V gene. Trimming removed 3 bases from V and 4 bases from J; junction bases left unmatched: 16. CDR3 residues: CASSFSLAGGRPTLYEQYF. The CDR3 nucleotides read TGTGCCAGCAGCTTCTCGCTAGCGGGGGGGCGACCCACACTTTACGAGCAGTACTTC. Together with reference TRBV7-2 and TRBJ2-7, the CDR3 gives the full variable domain: GAGVSQSPSNKVTEKGKDVELRCDPISGHTALYWYRQSLGQGLEFLIYFQGNSAPDKSGLPSDRFSAERTGGSVSTLTIQRTQQEDSAVYLCASSFSLAGGRPTLYEQYFGPGTRLTVT.

This chain joins TRBV7-2 and TRBJ2-5; 8 bases map to TRBD1. After removal of 5 bases from V and 4 bases from J, the junction contained 6 bases not matched to a gene. CDR3 length: 14 amino acids. Germline assignment: CDR1 SGHTA and CDR2 FQGNSA. CDR3 amino acids: CASSPRTGPETQYF. The CDR3 DNA reads TGTGCCAGCAGCCCACGGACAGGGCCAGAGACCCAGTACTTC.

At least ten counts were recorded for this clonotype. This chain joins TRBV4-1 and TRBJ1-2; D gene ambiguous. CDR1 is MGHRA, CDR2 YSYEKL, per germline. Trimming pared 0 bases from V and 5 bases from J, leaving 13 bases between. The CDR3 contains 15 residues. CDR3 nucleotide sequence: TGCGCCAGCAGCCAAGATCCGGCAGGTTCTTATGGCTACACCTTC. Translated, it gives CASSQDPAGSYGYTF.

This clonotype was seen many times. The chain joins TRBV5-1 to TRBJ2-2; 7 nucleotides line up with TRBD1. CDR1 SGHRS and CDR2 YFSETQ come from the germline V gene. The junction had 6 bases not matched to a gene; V was cut back by 7 bases and J by 0 bases. The CDR3 loop spans 15 amino acids. CDR3 in amino acids: CASVAGTANTGELFF. The CDR3 bases are TGCGCCAGCGTCGCCGGGACAGCGAACACCGGGGAGCTGTTTTTT.

This clonotype was counted at least ten times. The chain is built from TRBV7-3 and TRBJ2-3, with 9 bases identical to TRBD2. V lost 1 base to trimming and J lost 5 bases; unmatched junction nucleotides: 7. This CDR3 has 16 residues. CDR1 is SGHTA, CDR2 FQGTGA, per germline. Here the CDR3 reads CASSLSAGGPGDTQYF. CDR3 nucleotide sequence: TGTGCCAGCAGCTTAAGCGCGGGGGGGCCAGGAGATACGCAGTATTTT.

This clonotype was detected many times. The CDR3 region is CASNDRAGAEAFF. The CDR3 nucleotides read TGTGCCAGCAATGACAGGGCCGGGGCTGAAGCTTTCTTT. The chain carries TRBV6-1 and TRBJ1-1, with TRBD1 identical over 7 bases. J was trimmed by 6 bases and V by 7 bases; bases with no gene match: 8. Germline-derived CDR1 and CDR2 are MNHNS and SASEGT. The CDR3 spans 13 residues.

This clonotype was seen at least ten times. The V call is TRBV6-4, the J call TRBJ1-2; 7 bases align to TRBD1. This CDR3 spans 14 amino acids. J lost 8 bases, V lost 3 bases, and 9 bases had no gene match. Germline V gene sequence: CDR1 MRHNA, CDR2 SNTAGT. The CDR3 sequence is CASSEGTVDYGYTF. In DNA form, the CDR3 reads TGTGCCAGCAGTGAAGGGACAGTGGATTACGGCTACACCTTC.

The V call is TRBV30, the J call TRBJ1-1; 7 nucleotides match TRBD1. The V segment lost 8 bases and the J segment 4 bases; nucleotides outside the gene matches: 13. Germline loops: CDR1 GTSNPN, CDR2 SVGIG (reference sequence). This CDR3 region has 14 residues. CDR3 protein: CARAEGARSTEAFF. CDR3 sequence (DNA): TGTGCCAGAGCCGAGGGGGCGCGGTCCACTGAAGCTTTCTTT.

This clonotype was seen ten or more times. It is unclear where the CDR3 begins or ends on the DNA, so no DNA is shown, and the CDR3 is as TCRdb lists it. This sequence joins TRBV7-2 and TRBJ2-3; TRBD2, the D gene given by the table, was not confirmed from the DNA. CDR1 and CDR2 from the germline V gene are SGHTA and FQGNSA. With termini counted, the CDR3 has 14 amino acids. The CDR3 protein is CASILERNTDTQYF.

The sample holds many counts of this clonotype. The gene calls are TRBV6-5 and TRBJ2-2; no firm D call. The CDR3 runs 13 residues. Deletions cut 4 bases from V and 5 bases from J, with 8 bases between. Germline V gene sequence: CDR1 MNHEY, CDR2 SVGAGI. The CDR3 bases are TGTGCCAGCAGTTTTGGACGTACCGGGGAGCTGTTTTTT. Amino acids: CASSFGRTGELFF.

This clonotype came up many times. V is TRBV29-1 and J is TRBJ2-5; D not certain. Germline CDR1 and CDR2: SQVTM and ANQGSEA. The CDR3 spans 13 residues. The germline V and J ends were trimmed by 2 bases and 2 bases, with 9 bases remaining between them. CDR3 nucleotides: TGCAGCGTTGAATGGTGGGCGCAAGAGACCCAGTACTTC. Translated: CSVEWWAQETQYF. Based on the CDR3 plus reference TRBV29-1 and TRBJ2-5, the full variable domain is SAVISQKPSRDICQRGTSLTIQCQVDSQVTMMFWYRQQPGQSLTLIATANQGSEATYESGFVIDKFPISRPNLTFSTLTVSNMSPEDSSIYLCSVEWWAQETQYFGPGTRLLVL.

The chain employs TRBV5-6 and TRBJ2-1; the D gene could be TRBD1 or TRBD2 (5 bases each). V was cut by 4 bases and J by 5 bases, with 16 bases left in between. The CDR3 totals 15 residues. Germline values: CDR1 SGHDT, CDR2 YYEEEE. The CDR3 region has the DNA TGTGCCAGCAGCCTACGAGGGGTTTACAACAATGAGCAGTTCTTC. Translated: CASSLRGVYNNEQFF.

The table lists this clonotype with many counts. This rearrangement joins TRBV13 to TRBJ1-2; TRBD1 aligns across 9 bases. The junction had 1 base not matched to a gene; V was cut back by 0 bases and J by 8 bases. Germline V gives CDR1 PRHDT, CDR2 FYEKMQ (reference sequence). The CDR3 runs to 13 residues. The chain's CDR3 is CASSLGQGAGYTF. The CDR3 bases are TGTGCCAGCAGCTTAGGACAGGGGGCCGGCTACACCTTC.

This clonotype was observed a handful of times. The chain links TRBV24-1 to TRBJ1-6, with TRBD1 as a possible D gene (5 bases). Trimming removed 3 bases from V and 6 bases from J, with 11 bases in between. The germline CDR1 and CDR2 sequences are KGHDR and SFDVKD. The CDR3 has 15 residues. CDR3 protein: CATSDLGRLNSPLHF. The CDR3 DNA is TGTGCCACCAGTGATCTGGGACGGCTTAATTCACCCCTCCACTTT.

Many counts were recorded for this clonotype. This chain connects TRBV3-1 to TRBJ2-1, with D possibly being TRBD1 (5 bases). Between the trimmed V and J ends, which lost 4 bases and 7 bases, there was a span of 8 bases. The CDR3 is 12 amino acids. Germline V gene data show CDR1 as LGHDT and CDR2 as YNNKEL (reference sequence). CDR3 DNA sequence: TGTGCCAGCAGCCTTAAGGGGAATGAGCAGTTCTTC. This codes for CASSLKGNEQFF.

Ten or more counts support this clonotype. V usage is TRBV20-1 and J usage is TRBJ2-1, with a weak D call TRBD2 (6 bases). V lost 3 bases and J lost 3, with 12 bases in between. The CDR3 totals 14 residues. The germline V gene has CDR1 DFQATT and CDR2 SNEGSKA (reference sequence). DNA of the CDR3: TGCAGTGCTAGTGGGACTGCATACTACAATGAGCAGTTCTTC. As protein: CSASGTAYYNEQFF.

This clonotype was recorded a few times. The rearrangement joins TRBV28 to TRBJ2-1; 11 bases line up with TRBD2. With 5 bases clipped from V and 10 bases from J, the junction kept 10 bases outside the gene matches. The CDR3 totals 15 residues. Germline V gene sequence: CDR1 MDHEN, CDR2 SYDVKM. The CDR3 DNA sequence: TGTGCCAGCAGTCCCTTAGCGGGGGGGCCCGTGGAGCAGTTCTTC. The encoded protein is CASSPLAGGPVEQFF.

V and J are TRBV5-4 and TRBJ1-2; D remains ambiguous. There are 15 residues in the CDR3. CDR1 SGHNT and CDR2 YYREEE come from the germline V gene (reference sequence). The V and J ends lost 4 bases and 5 bases respectively, with 18 bases between them. This CDR3 is CASSQRNSRGYGYTF. In DNA form, the CDR3 reads TGTGCCAGCAGCCAAAGGAACAGCCGCGGATATGGCTACACCTTC.

This clonotype was recorded a few times. The gene calls are TRBV4-1 and TRBJ1-3; 9 nucleotides match TRBD1. This CDR3 is 16 amino acids long. Looked up from germline, CDR1 is MGHRA and CDR2 is YSYEKL. V was clipped by 1 base and J by 5 bases; unmatched bases: 6. The CDR3 DNA follows: TGCGCCAGCAGCCAAGTAGGACAGGGGTATAGAAACACCATATATTTT. It codes for CASSQVGQGYRNTIYF.

This clonotype has just a few counts. The chain employs TRBV20-1 and TRBJ1-1, with unresolved D. Germline V gene sequence: CDR1 DFQATT, CDR2 SNEGSKA (reference sequence). Between the trimmed V and J ends, which lost 6 bases and 2 bases, there was a span of 22 bases. The CDR3 has 16 amino acids. CDR3 bases: TGCAGTGCCCCCACCTCTGTGACGGACCCAAACACTGAAGCTTTCTTT. The encoded protein is CSAPTSVTDPNTEAFF.

This chain connects TRBV5-6 to TRBJ2-7; weak D call: TRBD1 (5 bases). V was trimmed by 3 bases and J by 6 bases, leaving 19 bases between them. Germline V gene sequence: CDR1 SGHDT, CDR2 YYEEEE. The CDR3 sequence is 15 residues long. The CDR3 loop is CASSWGQVIQSEQYV. The CDR3 DNA reads TGTGCCAGCAGCTGGGGCCAGGTAATTCAGAGCGAGCAGTACGTC.

This clonotype has at least ten counts. V and J are TRBV7-2 and TRBJ2-5; 11 nucleotides line up with TRBD2. This CDR3 is 16 amino acids long. Germline CDR1 is SGHTA and CDR2 is FQGNSA. V shed 2 bases, J shed 5 bases, and the junction held 7 bases outside the gene matches. The DNA for the CDR3 is TGTGCCAGCAGCTTAATTAGCGGGGGGGCCGGGGAGACCCAGTACTTC. Encoded protein: CASSLISGGAGETQYF.

As concerns this clonotype: A much larger clone sits a single nucleotide away, making a read error possible. The chain employs TRBV10-1 and TRBJ2-1, with 10 bases lining up with TRBD1. Per germline, CDR1 WNHNN and CDR2 SYGVQD (reference sequence). This CDR3 is 16 amino acids long. The CDR3 is CATSAGTGEVYNEQFF. DNA of the CDR3: TGCGCCACCAGTGCCGGGACAGGGGAGGTGTACAATGAGCAGTTCTTC.

In this sample, this clonotype turned up many times. In DNA, the CDR3 is TGCGCCAGCAGCCAAGATCTTGTGGGCTATGGCTACACCTTC. Its protein product is CASSQDLVGYGYTF. This chain connects TRBV4-3 to TRBJ1-2; D is ambiguous. CDR3 length equals 14 residues. Trimming removed 0 bases from V and 4 bases from J, with 9 bases in between. The germline V gene encodes CDR1 LGHNA and CDR2 YSLEER.

The chain is built from TRBV12-3 or TRBV12-4 and TRBJ2-3; 8 bases map to TRBD2. J lost 2 bases, V lost 11 bases, and 21 bases had no gene match. CDR3 length: 18 residues. In DNA, the CDR3 is TGTGCCTTCACCTCACCTAGGCGGGGACTAGGATCCACAGATACGCAGTATTTT. It encodes CAFTSPRRGLGSTDTQYF.

This sequence joins TRBV12-3 or TRBV12-4 and TRBJ2-1, with TRBD2 matching 12 bases. With 7 bases clipped from V and 6 bases from J, the junction kept 7 bases outside the gene matches. This CDR3 is 15 amino acids long. In DNA form, the CDR3 reads TGTGCCAGCACCGAGACTAGCGGGGGACCCAATGAGCAGTTCTTC. Translated, it gives CASTETSGGPNEQFF.

The chain carries TRBV7-3 and TRBJ2-3, with 8 bases matching TRBD2. After removal of 1 base from V and 0 bases from J, the junction contained 6 bases not matched to a gene. The germline gives CDR1 SGHTA, CDR2 FQGTGA. CDR3 length: 17 amino acids. CDR3 sequence reads: CASSLMSGGLSTDTQYF. CDR3 in DNA: TGTGCCAGCAGCTTAATGAGCGGGGGCCTAAGCACAGATACGCAGTATTTT.

The table lists this clonotype with many counts. The V call is TRBV9, the J call TRBJ1-1; D is unresolved. Germline V gene data show CDR1 as SGDLS and CDR2 as YYNGEE. V lost 2 bases and J lost 1, with 12 bases in between. The CDR3 has 15 residues. In nucleotides, the CDR3 is TGTGCCAGCAGCGTTGATTCCATTTGGAACACTGAAGCTTTCTTT. It yields the protein CASSVDSIWNTEAFF.